The source of this T cell receptor (beta chain) is a study of blood T cell repertoires in COVID-19. Clones were read by immunoSEQ multiplex PCR, and TCRdb kept only the in-frame ones, dropping some. The sample contains approximately 150,000 clones, 75% to 85% of which appear only once. The CDR3 is 14 amino acids. With 3 bases removed from V and 0 bases from J, the gap between germline ends came to 3 bases. CDR1 SGHNT and CDR2 YENEEA come from the germline V gene. This clone was observed a single time. Input material: PBMCs or T cells enriched from blood (not recorded which). The chain couples TRBV11-3 to TRBJ1-6; D uncertain. The TCR was taken from a man in his forties or fifties who had recovered from COVID-19. The CDR3 reads CASSLSSYNSPLHF. CDR3 sequence (DNA): TGTGCCAGCAGCTTGAGCTCCTATAATTCACCCCTCCACTTT.